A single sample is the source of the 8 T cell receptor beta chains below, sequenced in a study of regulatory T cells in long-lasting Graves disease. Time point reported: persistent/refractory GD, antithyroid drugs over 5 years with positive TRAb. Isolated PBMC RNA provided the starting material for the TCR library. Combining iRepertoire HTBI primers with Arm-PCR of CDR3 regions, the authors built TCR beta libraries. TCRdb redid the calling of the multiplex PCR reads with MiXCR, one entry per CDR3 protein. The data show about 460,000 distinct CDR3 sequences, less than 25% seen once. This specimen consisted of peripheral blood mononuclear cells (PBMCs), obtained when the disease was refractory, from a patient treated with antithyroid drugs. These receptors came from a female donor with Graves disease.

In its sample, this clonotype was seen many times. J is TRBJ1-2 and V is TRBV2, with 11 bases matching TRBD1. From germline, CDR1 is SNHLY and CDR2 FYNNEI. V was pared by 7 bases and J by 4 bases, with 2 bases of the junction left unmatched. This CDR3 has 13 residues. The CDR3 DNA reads TGTGCCAGCAAGGGACAGGGGGTCTATGGCTACACCTTC. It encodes CASKGQGVYGYTF.

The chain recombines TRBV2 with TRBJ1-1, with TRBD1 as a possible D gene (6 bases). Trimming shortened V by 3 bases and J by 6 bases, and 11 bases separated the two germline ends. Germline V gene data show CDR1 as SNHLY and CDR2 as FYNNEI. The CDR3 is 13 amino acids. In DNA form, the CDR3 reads TGTGCCAGCAGTGAGTACAGGGCTGCTGAAGCTTTCTTT. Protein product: CASSEYRAAEAFF.

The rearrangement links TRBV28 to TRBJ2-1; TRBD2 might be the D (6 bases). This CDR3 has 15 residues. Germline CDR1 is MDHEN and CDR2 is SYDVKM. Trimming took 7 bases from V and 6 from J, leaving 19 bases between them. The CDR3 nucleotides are TGTGCCAGCACTCGATCGGACTTAGCGGCCAATGAGCAGTTCTTC. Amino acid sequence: CASTRSDLAANEQFF.

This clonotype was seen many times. The CDR3: CASRPPAAGERETQYF. As DNA, the CDR3 is TGTGCCAGCAGACCCCCCGCGGCGGGGGAGAGGGAGACCCAGTACTTC. The V gene is TRBV28, the J gene TRBJ2-5; 7 bases fit TRBD2. CDR3 size: 16 residues. Losses at the gene ends were 6 bases for V and 5 bases for J; bases not matched to a gene: 15. Germline V lookup: CDR1 MDHEN, CDR2 SYDVKM.

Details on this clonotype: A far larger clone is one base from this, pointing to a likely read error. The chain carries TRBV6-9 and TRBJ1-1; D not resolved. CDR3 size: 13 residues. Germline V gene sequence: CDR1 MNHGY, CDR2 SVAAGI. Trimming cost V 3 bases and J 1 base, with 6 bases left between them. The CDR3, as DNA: TGTGCCAGCAGTTACCCTTCGAACACTGAAGCTTTCTTT. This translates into CASSYPSNTEAFF.

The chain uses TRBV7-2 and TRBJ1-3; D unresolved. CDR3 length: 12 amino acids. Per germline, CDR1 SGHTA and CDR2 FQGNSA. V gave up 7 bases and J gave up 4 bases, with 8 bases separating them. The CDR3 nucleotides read TGTGCCAGCACCCTACAGGGAAACACCATATATTTT. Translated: CASTLQGNTIYF.

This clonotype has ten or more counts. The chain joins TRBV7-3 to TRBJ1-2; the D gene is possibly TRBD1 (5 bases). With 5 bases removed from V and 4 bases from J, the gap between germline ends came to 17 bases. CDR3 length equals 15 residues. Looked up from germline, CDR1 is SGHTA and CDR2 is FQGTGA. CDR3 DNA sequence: TGTGCCAGCAGCCCCACAGGAGGGTCTCCCTATGGCTACACCTTC. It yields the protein CASSPTGGSPYGYTF.

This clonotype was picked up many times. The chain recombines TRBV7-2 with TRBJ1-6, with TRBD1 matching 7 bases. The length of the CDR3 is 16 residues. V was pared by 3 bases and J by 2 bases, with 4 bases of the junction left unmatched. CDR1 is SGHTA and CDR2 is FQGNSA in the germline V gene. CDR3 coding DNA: TGTGCCAGCAGCTTCTTGGACAGGACCTATAATTCACCCCTCCACTTT. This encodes CASSFLDRTYNSPLHF. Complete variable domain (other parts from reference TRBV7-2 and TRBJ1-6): GAGVSQSPSNKVTEKGKDVELRCDPISGHTALYWYRQSLGQGLEFLIYFQGNSAPDKSGLPSDRFSAERTGGSVSTLTIQRTQQEDSAVYLCASSFLDRTYNSPLHFGNGTRLTVT.